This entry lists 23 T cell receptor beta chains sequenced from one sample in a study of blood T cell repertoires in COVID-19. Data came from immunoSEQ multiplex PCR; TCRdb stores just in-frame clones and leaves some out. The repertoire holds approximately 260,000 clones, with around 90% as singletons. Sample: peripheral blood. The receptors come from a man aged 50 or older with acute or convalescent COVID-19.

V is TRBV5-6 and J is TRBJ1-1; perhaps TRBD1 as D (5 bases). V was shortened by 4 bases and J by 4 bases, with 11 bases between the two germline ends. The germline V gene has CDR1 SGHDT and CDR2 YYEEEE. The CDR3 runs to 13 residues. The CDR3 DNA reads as TGTGCCAGCAGCCCCTGGGGCGGCACTGAAGCTTTCTTT. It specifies CASSPWGGTEAFF.

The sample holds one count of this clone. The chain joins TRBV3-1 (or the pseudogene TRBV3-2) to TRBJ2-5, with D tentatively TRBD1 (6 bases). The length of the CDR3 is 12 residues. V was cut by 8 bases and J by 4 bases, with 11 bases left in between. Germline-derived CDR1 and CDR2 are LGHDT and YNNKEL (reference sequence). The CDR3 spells CASGGRGETQYF. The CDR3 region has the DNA TGTGCCAGCGGGGGCAGGGGAGAGACCCAGTACTTC.

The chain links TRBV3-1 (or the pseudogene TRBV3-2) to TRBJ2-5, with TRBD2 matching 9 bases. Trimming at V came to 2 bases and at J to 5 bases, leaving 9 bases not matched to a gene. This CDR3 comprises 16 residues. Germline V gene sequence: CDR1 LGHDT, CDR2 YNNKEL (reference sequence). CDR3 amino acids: CASSQRRGGRAETQYF. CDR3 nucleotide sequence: TGTGCCAGCAGCCAACGGCGGGGGGGGCGTGCGGAGACCCAGTACTTC.

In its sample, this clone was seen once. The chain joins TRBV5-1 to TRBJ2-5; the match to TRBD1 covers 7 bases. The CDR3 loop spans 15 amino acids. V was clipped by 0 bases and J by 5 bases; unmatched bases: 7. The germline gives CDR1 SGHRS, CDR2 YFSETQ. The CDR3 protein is CASSLETGIEETQYF. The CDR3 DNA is TGCGCCAGCAGCTTGGAGACAGGGATTGAGGAGACCCAGTACTTC.

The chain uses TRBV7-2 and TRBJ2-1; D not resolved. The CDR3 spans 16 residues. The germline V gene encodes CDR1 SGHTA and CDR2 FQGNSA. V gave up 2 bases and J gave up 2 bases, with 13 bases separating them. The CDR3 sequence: CASSLTASLPYNEQFF. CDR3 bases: TGTGCCAGCAGCTTAACAGCCAGCCTCCCCTACAATGAGCAGTTCTTC.

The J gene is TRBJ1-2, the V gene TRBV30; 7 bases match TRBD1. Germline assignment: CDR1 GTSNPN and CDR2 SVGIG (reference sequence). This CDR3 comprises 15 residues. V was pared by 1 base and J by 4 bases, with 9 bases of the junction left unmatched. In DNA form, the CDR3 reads TGTGCCTGGAGTGGTAAGGGGGCCCAACTCTATGGCTACACCTTC. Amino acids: CAWSGKGAQLYGYTF.

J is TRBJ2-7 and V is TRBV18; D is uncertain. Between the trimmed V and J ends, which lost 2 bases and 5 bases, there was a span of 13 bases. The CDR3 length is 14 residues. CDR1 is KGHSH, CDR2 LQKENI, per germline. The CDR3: CASSPGQALDEQYF. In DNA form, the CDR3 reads TGTGCCAGCTCACCAGGTCAGGCCCTGGACGAGCAGTACTTC.

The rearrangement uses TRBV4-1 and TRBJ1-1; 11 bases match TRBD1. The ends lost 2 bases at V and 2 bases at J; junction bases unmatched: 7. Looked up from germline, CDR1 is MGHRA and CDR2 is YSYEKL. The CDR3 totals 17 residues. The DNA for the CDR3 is TGCGCCAGCAGCCAACCACCTGGACAGGGGGCAAACACTGAAGCTTTCTTT. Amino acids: CASSQPPGQGANTEAFF.

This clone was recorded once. The DNA of the CDR3 is TGTGCCAGCAGTTTTAGAGGAGTCGAAAAACTGTTTTTT. It translates to CASSFRGVEKLFF. The chain has TRBV27 and TRBJ1-4; D unresolved. The CDR3 loop spans 13 amino acids. The germline gives CDR1 MNHEY, CDR2 SMNVEV (reference sequence). The V end lost 3 bases, the J end lost 8 bases, and 10 bases lay between the germline ends. The variable domain in full, with the rest retrieved from reference TRBV27 and TRBJ1-4, is EAQVTQNPRYLITVTGKKLTVTCSQNMNHEYMSWYRQDPGLGLRQIYYSMNVEVTDKGDVPEGYKVSRKEKRNFPLILESPSPNQTSLYFCASSFRGVEKLFFGSGTQLSVL.

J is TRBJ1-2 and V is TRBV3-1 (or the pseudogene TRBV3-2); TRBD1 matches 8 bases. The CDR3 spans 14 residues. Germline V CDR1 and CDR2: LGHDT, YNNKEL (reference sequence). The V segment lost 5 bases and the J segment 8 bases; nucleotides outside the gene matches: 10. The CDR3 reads CASSFGQPGGGYTF. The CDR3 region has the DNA TGTGCCAGCAGCTTCGGACAGCCAGGGGGCGGCTACACCTTC.

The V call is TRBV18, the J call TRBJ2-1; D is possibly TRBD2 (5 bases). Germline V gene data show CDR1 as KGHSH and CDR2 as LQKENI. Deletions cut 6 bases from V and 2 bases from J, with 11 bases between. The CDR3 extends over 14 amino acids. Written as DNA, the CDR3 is TGTGCCAGCTCCCCAATCGGGGCCTACAATGAGCAGTTCTTC. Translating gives CASSPIGAYNEQFF. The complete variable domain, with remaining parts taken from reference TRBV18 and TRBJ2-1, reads NAGVMQNPRHLVRRRGQEARLRCSPMKGHSHVYWYRQLPEEGLKFMVYLQKENIIDESGMPKERFSAEFPKEGPSILRIQQVVRGDSAAYFCASSPIGAYNEQFFGPGTRLTVL.

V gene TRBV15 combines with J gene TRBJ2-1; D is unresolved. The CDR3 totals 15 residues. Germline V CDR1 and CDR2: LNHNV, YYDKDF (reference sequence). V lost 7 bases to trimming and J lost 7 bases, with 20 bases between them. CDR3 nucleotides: TGTGCCACCAACCAACGAGACACGCCTATGAATGAGCAGTTCTTC. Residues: CATNQRDTPMNEQFF.

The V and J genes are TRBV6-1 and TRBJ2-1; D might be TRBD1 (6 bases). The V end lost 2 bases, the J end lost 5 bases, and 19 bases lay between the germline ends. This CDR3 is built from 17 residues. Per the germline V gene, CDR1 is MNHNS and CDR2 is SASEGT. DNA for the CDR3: TGTGCCAGCAGTGAATATCCCAGGGGAATGGGTGACAATGAGCAGTTCTTC. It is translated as CASSEYPRGMGDNEQFF.

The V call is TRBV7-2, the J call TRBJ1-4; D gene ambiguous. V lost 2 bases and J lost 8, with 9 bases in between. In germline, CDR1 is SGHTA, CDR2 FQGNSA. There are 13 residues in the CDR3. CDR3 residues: CASSLLRHEKLFF. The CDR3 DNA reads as TGTGCCAGCAGCTTATTGAGACACGAAAAACTGTTTTTT.

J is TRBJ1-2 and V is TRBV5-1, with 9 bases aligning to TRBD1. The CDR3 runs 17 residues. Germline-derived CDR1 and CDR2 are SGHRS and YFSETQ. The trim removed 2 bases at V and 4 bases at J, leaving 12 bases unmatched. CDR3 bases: TGCGCCAGCAGCTTTCGACAGGGGGTCGGCCATTTCTATGGCTACACCTTC. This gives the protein CASSFRQGVGHFYGYTF.

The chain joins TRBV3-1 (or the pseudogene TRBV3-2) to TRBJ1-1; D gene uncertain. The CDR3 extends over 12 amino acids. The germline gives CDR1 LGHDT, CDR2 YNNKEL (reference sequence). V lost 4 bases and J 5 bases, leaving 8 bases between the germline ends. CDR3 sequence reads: CASSLGVTEAFF. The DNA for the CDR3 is TGTGCCAGCAGCCTCGGGGTTACTGAAGCTTTCTTT.

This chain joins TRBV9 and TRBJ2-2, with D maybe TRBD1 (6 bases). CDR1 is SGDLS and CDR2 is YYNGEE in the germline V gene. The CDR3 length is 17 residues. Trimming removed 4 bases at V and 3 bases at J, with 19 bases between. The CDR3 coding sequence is TGTGCCAGCAGCTCCGAACTCAGGGGAGATGACACCGGGGAGCTGTTTTTT. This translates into CASSSELRGDDTGELFF.

CDR3 sequence (DNA): TGTGCCAGCAGTTACAGGGGAGGGACTTTGAGAAACATTCAGTACTTC. Translation gives CASSYRGGTLRNIQYF. The V and J genes are TRBV6-5 and TRBJ2-4; TRBD2 matches at 7 bases. The length of the CDR3 is 16 residues. The ends lost 2 bases at V and 6 bases at J; junction bases unmatched: 10. CDR1 is MNHEY, CDR2 SVGAGI, per germline.

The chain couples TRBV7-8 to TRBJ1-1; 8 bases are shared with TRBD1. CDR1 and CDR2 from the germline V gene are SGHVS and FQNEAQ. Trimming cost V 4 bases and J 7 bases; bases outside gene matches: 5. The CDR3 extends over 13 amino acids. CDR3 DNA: TGTGCCAGCAGCTCAGGACAGGGCTTTGAAGCTTTCTTT. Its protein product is CASSSGQGFEAFF.

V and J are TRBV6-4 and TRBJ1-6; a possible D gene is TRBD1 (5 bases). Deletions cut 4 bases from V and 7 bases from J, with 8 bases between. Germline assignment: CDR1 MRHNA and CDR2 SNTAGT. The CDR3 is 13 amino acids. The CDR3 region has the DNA TGTGCCAGCAGTGGCGGGGGAAATTCACCCCTCCACTTT. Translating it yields CASSGGGNSPLHF.

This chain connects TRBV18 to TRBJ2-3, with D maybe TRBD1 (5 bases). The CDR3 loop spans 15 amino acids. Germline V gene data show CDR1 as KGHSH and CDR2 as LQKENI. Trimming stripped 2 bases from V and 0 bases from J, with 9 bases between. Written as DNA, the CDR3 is TGTGCCAGCTCACCAGGGGCAGCTAGCACAGATACGCAGTATTTT. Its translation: CASSPGAASTDTQYF.

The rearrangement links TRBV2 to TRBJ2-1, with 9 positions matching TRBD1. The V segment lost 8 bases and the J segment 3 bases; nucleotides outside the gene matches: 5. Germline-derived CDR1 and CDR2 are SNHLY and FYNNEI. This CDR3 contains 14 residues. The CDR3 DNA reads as TGTGCCAGCGAGGACAGGGGAGACTACAATGAGCAGTTCTTC. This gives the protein CASEDRGDYNEQFF.

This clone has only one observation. The CDR3 nucleotides are TGTGCCAGCAGCCCTTCTCAGGGAGGGGAGCAGTACTTC. Protein sequence: CASSPSQGGEQYF. The chain recombines TRBV7-3 with TRBJ2-7, with 7 bases identical to TRBD2. Germline CDR1 reads SGHTA; CDR2 reads FQGTGA. The CDR3 covers 13 residues. V shed 5 bases, J shed 7 bases, and the junction held 8 bases outside the gene matches.